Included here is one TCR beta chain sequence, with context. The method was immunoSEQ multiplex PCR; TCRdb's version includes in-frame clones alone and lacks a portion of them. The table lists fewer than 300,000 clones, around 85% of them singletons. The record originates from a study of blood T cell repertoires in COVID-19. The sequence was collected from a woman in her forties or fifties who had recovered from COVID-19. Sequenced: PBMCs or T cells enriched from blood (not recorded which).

The CDR3 bases are TGTGCCAGCGGCCCTGGAGCTAGCACAGATACGCAGTATTTT. It specifies CASGPGASTDTQYF. The V gene is TRBV7-9, the J gene TRBJ2-3; D unclear. The CDR3 is 14 residues long. Germline CDR1 is SEHNR and CDR2 is FQNEAQ (reference sequence). V was shortened by 8 bases and J by 0 bases, with 12 bases between the two germline ends.